The 8 T cell receptor beta chains below come from one sample, sequenced in a study of T-cell memory formation after mild COVID-19. TCRdb used MiXCR to reprocess the 5' RACE reads, holding one entry per CDR3 protein. This sample has around 470,000 distinct CDR3 sequences, with approximately 20% found just once. The specimen sequenced was PBMCs or a T cell subset sorted from them (not recorded which). The receptors were sampled from an adult woman who had mild COVID-19 (a few samples of this study predate the infection). Cell type and time point are not known.

The chain has TRBV5-5 and TRBJ1-5; tentative D call: TRBD1 (6 bases). V lost 4 bases to trimming and J lost 4 bases, with 15 bases between them. CDR3 length: 15 amino acids. Per germline, CDR1 SGHKS and CDR2 YYEKEE (reference sequence). The CDR3: CASSVGPTGNQPQHF. CDR3 in DNA: TGTGCCAGCAGCGTAGGGCCTACAGGGAATCAGCCCCAGCATTTT.

CDR3 in amino acids: CAWRGGTGLGYTF. The CDR3, as DNA: TGTGCCTGGAGGGGAGGGACAGGCCTAGGCTACACCTTC. This chain joins TRBV30 and TRBJ1-2; 8 bases match TRBD1. The CDR3 extends over 13 amino acids. Germline loops: CDR1 GTSNPN, CDR2 SVGIG (reference sequence). The ends lost 3 bases at V and 8 bases at J; junction bases unmatched: 8.

The rearrangement joins TRBV4-1 to TRBJ1-2; TRBD1 is a possible D gene (6 bases). Germline CDR1 and CDR2: MGHRA and YSYEKL. This CDR3 is built from 16 residues. Deletions cut 0 bases from V and 8 bases from J, with 19 bases between. The CDR3 loop is CASSQEWGQGLNGYTF. DNA of the CDR3: TGCGCCAGCAGCCAAGAATGGGGCCAGGGGTTGAACGGCTACACCTTC.

This clonotype was detected only a few times. The rearrangement uses TRBV19 and TRBJ2-7, with unresolved D. The V and J ends lost 6 bases and 0 bases respectively, with 18 bases between them. The CDR3 loop spans 16 amino acids. The germline gives CDR1 LNHDA, CDR2 SQIVND (reference sequence). CDR3 bases: TGTGCCAGTAGACCTATTGTTGGGTTTTCCTCCTACGAGCAGTACTTC. Translation: CASRPIVGFSSYEQYF.

There are a few counts of this clonotype. The chain has TRBV2 and TRBJ1-5; possibly TRBD1 for D (5 bases). V was clipped by 8 bases and J by 2 bases, with 19 bases between them. Germline values: CDR1 SNHLY, CDR2 FYNNEI. The CDR3 covers 16 residues. As DNA, the CDR3 is TGTGCCAGCGAAGATTATGCAGGGCCGGGCAATCAGCCCCAGCATTTT. Protein sequence: CASEDYAGPGNQPQHF.

This clonotype was seen a handful of times. V and J are TRBV12-3 or TRBV12-4 and TRBJ2-7; TRBD1 or TRBD2 may be the D gene (5 bases each). Trimming left V 6 bases short and J 0 bases short, with 12 bases between. CDR3 size: 14 residues. CDR3 DNA: TGTGCCAGCAGACGGGACGGAAGCTCCTACGAGCAGTACTTC. It encodes CASRRDGSSYEQYF.

The rearrangement joins TRBV2 to TRBJ2-4; weak D call: TRBD1 (5 bases). The V end lost 9 bases, the J end lost 9 bases, and 24 bases lay between the germline ends. CDR1 is SNHLY and CDR2 is FYNNEI in the germline V gene. This CDR3 has 15 amino acids. CDR3 protein: CASSEPPLGVSIQYF. For the CDR3, the DNA is TGTGCCAGTTCCGAGCCCCCCCTAGGGGTGAGCATTCAGTACTTC.

This clonotype has only a few counts. V is TRBV7-8 and J is TRBJ2-1, with 11 bases fitting TRBD2. The CDR3 length is 17 residues. Germline V gene sequence: CDR1 SGHVS, CDR2 FQNEAQ. J lost 4 bases, V lost 5 bases, and 10 bases had no gene match. This chain's CDR3 is CASSRSLTSGTYNEQFF. CDR3 coding DNA: TGTGCCAGCAGCCGTTCTCTGACTAGCGGGACATACAATGAGCAGTTCTTC.